Presented here are 18 T cell receptor beta chains from one specimen sequenced in a study of PD-1 and CTLA-4 blockade in melanoma. Only in-frame clones appear in the TCRdb table, and some are missing; sequencing was by immunoSEQ multiplex PCR. The sample has around 31,000 clones, about 85% seen once. Sequences were derived from CD8+ T cells from peripheral blood, sampled from a patient given anti-PD-1 treatment. These receptors were collected from a human donor with melanoma.

The gene calls are TRBV6-5 and TRBJ1-3; D is ambiguous. V was shortened by 2 bases and J by 4 bases, with 6 bases between the two germline ends. CDR3 length: 13 amino acids. Germline CDR1 MNHEY, CDR2 SVGAGI. The CDR3 region is CASSYPGGNTIYF. The CDR3 DNA sequence: TGTGCCAGCAGTTACCCGGGAGGAAACACCATATATTTT.

The chain combines TRBV4-1 with TRBJ2-7, with 9 bases matching TRBD1. Germline V CDR1 and CDR2: MGHRA, YSYEKL. This CDR3 comprises 15 residues. The V and J ends lost 0 bases and 7 bases, in that order; junction bases with no gene match: 7. CDR3 residues: CASSQDKGQGEEQYF. The DNA of the CDR3 is TGCGCCAGCAGCCAAGATAAGGGACAGGGCGAGGAGCAGTACTTC.

This chain uses TRBV27 with TRBJ2-3, with 9 bases lining up with TRBD1. The CDR3 is 17 residues long. Germline CDR1 reads MNHEY; CDR2 reads SMNVEV (reference sequence). J was trimmed by 4 bases and V by 2 bases; bases with no gene match: 10. The CDR3 region has the DNA TGTGCCAGCAGTTTACCCCCCGGGACAGGGATTCCAGATACGCAGTATTTT. Translation gives CASSLPPGTGIPDTQYF.

This clone occurred once. This rearrangement joins TRBV2 to TRBJ1-1, with 9 bases fitting TRBD1. The ends lost 6 bases at V and 4 bases at J; junction bases unmatched: 3. The CDR3 length is 13 residues. Germline V gives CDR1 SNHLY, CDR2 FYNNEI. In DNA form, the CDR3 reads TGTGCCAGCAGGGGGACAGGGTTCACTGAAGCTTTCTTT. It codes for CASRGTGFTEAFF.

The table lists this clone with a count of one. The chain uses TRBV30 and TRBJ2-4; D call uncertain. Looked up from germline, CDR1 is GTSNPN and CDR2 is SVGIG (reference sequence). The V gene lost 1 base and the J gene lost 0 bases, with 10 bases spanning the gap. The CDR3 spans 15 residues. CDR3 protein: CAWSAPPLAKNIQYF. For the CDR3, the DNA is TGTGCCTGGAGTGCTCCACCCCTAGCCAAAAACATTCAGTACTTC.

The chain combines TRBV10-3 with TRBJ1-2; D not resolved. Trimming took 0 bases from V and 2 from J, leaving 7 bases between them. Germline CDR1 ENHRY, CDR2 SYGVKD. The CDR3 runs to 14 residues. The DNA of the CDR3 is TGTGCCATCAGTGAGTCGAGTGCAAACTATGGCTACACCTTC. Translated, it gives CAISESSANYGYTF.

The chain joins TRBV15 to TRBJ2-7; a possible D gene is TRBD2 (6 bases). Germline V gene lookup returns CDR1 LNHNV and CDR2 YYDKDF (reference sequence). The length of the CDR3 is 13 residues. V lost 6 bases to trimming and J lost 2 bases, with 11 bases between them. DNA for the CDR3: TGTGCCACCAGAAGCGGAGGGACCTACGAGCAGTACTTC. It yields the protein CATRSGGTYEQYF.

The V call is TRBV6-2 or TRBV6-3, the J call TRBJ2-6; no clear D gene. V gave up 6 bases and J gave up 4 bases, with 7 bases separating them. The CDR3 sequence is 13 residues long. CDR1 and CDR2 from the germline V gene are MNHEY and SVGEGT. CDR3 amino acids: CASSLTGANVLTF. The CDR3 DNA follows: TGTGCCAGCAGCCTTACAGGGGCCAACGTCCTGACTTTC.

The rearrangement uses TRBV6-2 or TRBV6-3 and TRBJ1-5; 7 bases line up with TRBD1. There are 16 residues in the CDR3. Looked up from germline, CDR1 is MNHEY and CDR2 is SVGEGT. The ends lost 0 bases at V and 7 bases at J; junction bases unmatched: 9. In DNA, the CDR3 is TGTGCCAGCAGTTACTCGGAAGGGGGCTTGAGGCAGCCCCAGCATTTT. It yields the protein CASSYSEGGLRQPQHF.

The rearrangement links TRBV5-5 to TRBJ2-7; D possibly corresponds to TRBD1 (5 bases). In germline, CDR1 is SGHKS, CDR2 YYEKEE (reference sequence). The CDR3 has 13 amino acids. V lost 0 bases to trimming and J lost 5 bases, with 9 bases between them. This CDR3 is CASSLVQGHEQYF. Written as DNA, the CDR3 is TGTGCCAGCAGCTTGGTTCAGGGTCACGAGCAGTACTTC.

The rearrangement links TRBV25-1 to TRBJ1-3; D is unclear. The V end was cut by 2 bases, the J end by 0 bases, with 8 bases between. Per the germline V gene, CDR1 is MGHDK and CDR2 is SYGVNS. The CDR3 loop spans 15 amino acids. The DNA for the CDR3 is TGTGCCAGCAGTGAAGAAAGATACTCTGGAAACACCATATATTTT. Amino acids: CASSEERYSGNTIYF.

The rearrangement uses TRBV7-8 and TRBJ1-4; D unresolved. The CDR3 loop spans 18 amino acids. V lost 2 bases, J lost 7 bases, and 23 bases lay in between. The V gene's germline CDR1 is SGHVS and CDR2 FQNEAQ. CDR3 DNA: TGTGCCAGCAGCTTACGTCCGCATGGGCGGGAGGTTGGTGAAAAACTGTTTTTT. This sequence encodes CASSLRPHGREVGEKLFF.

V gene TRBV15 combines with J gene TRBJ2-7; TRBD1 matches at 7 bases. After removal of 4 bases from V and 3 bases from J, the junction contained 3 bases not matched to a gene. CDR1 is LNHNV and CDR2 is YYDKDF in the germline V gene (reference sequence). The CDR3 has 13 residues. For the CDR3, the DNA is TGTGCCACCAGCAACCGGGACAGCTACGAGCAGTACTTC. This translates into CATSNRDSYEQYF.

The genes are TRBV5-4 and TRBJ2-7, with TRBD1 matching 7 bases. This CDR3 is built from 14 residues. The V gene's germline CDR1 is SGHNT and CDR2 YYREEE (reference sequence). Trimming took 7 bases from V and 0 from J; bases not matched to a gene: 7. The CDR3 is CASGQRDSSYEQYF. The CDR3 region has the DNA TGTGCCAGCGGACAAAGGGACAGCTCCTACGAGCAGTACTTC.

The sample holds one count of this clone. This chain uses TRBV2 with TRBJ2-1; the D is unclear. Germline assignment: CDR1 SNHLY and CDR2 FYNNEI. The CDR3 loop spans 14 amino acids. Trimming pared 10 bases from V and 0 bases from J, leaving 13 bases between. The CDR3 loop is CAIAPEDSYNEQFF. CDR3 sequence (DNA): TGTGCCATTGCACCAGAGGACTCCTACAATGAGCAGTTCTTC.

The chain employs TRBV4-3 and TRBJ2-7; D call uncertain. In germline, CDR1 is LGHNA, CDR2 YSLEER. CDR3 size: 14 residues. V lost 3 bases to trimming and J lost 1 base, with 10 bases between them. Written as DNA, the CDR3 is TGCGCCAGCAGCCACGGCCCAGGATCCTACGAGCAGTACTTC. Translation gives CASSHGPGSYEQYF.

The CDR3 nucleotides are TGCGCCACCGGGACAGGGGGCTCGTACGAGCAGTACTTC. It specifies CATGTGGSYEQYF. The chain carries TRBV10-1 and TRBJ2-7; 12 nucleotides line up with TRBD1. The CDR3 runs to 13 residues. The germline V gene has CDR1 WNHNN and CDR2 SYGVQD (reference sequence). With V trimmed by 10 bases and J by 4 bases, 5 bases remained unmatched.

This rearrangement joins TRBV28 to TRBJ1-1; D call uncertain. The germline CDR1 and CDR2 sequences are MDHEN and SYDVKM. V was shortened by 4 bases and J by 3 bases, with 12 bases between the two germline ends. The CDR3 runs 14 residues. The CDR3 loop reads CASSSLTGYTEAFF. In DNA, the CDR3 is TGTGCCAGCAGTTCTCTGACTGGGTACACTGAAGCTTTCTTT.